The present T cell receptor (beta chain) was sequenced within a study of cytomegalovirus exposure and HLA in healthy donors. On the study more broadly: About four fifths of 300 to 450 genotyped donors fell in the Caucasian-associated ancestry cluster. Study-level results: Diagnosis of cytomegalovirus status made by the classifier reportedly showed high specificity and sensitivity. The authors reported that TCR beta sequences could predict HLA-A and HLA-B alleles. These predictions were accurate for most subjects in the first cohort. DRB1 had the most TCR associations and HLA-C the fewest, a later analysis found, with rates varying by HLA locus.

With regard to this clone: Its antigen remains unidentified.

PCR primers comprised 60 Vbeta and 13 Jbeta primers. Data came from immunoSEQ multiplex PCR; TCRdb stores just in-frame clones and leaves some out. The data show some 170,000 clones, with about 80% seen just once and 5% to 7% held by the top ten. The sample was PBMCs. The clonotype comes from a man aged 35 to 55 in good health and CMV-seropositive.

In DNA form, the CDR3 reads TGCGCCAGCAGCTGGGAGGGGCAGTGGGCCCTGGTTGGCTACACCTTC. Its protein is CASSWEGQWALVGYTF. This chain uses TRBV5-1 with TRBJ1-2; TRBD1 is a possible D gene (5 bases). Per the germline V gene, CDR1 is SGHRS and CDR2 is YFSETQ. The V end lost 3 bases, the J end lost 7 bases, and 22 bases lay between the germline ends. CDR3 length: 16 amino acids. The variable domain in full, completed from reference TRBV5-1 and TRBJ1-2, reads KAGVTQTPRYLIKTRGQQVTLSCSPISGHRSVSWYQQTPGQGLQFLFEYFSETQRNKGNFPGRFSGRQFSNSRSEMNVSTLELGDSALYLCASSWEGQWALVGYTFGSGTRLTVV.